This T cell receptor beta chain was identified during a study of cytomegalovirus exposure and HLA in healthy donors. In the PCR, 60 Vbeta and 13 Jbeta primers were used. Some clones are missing from TCRdb's copy, which holds only in-frame ones; the method was immunoSEQ multiplex PCR. The table has about 110,000 clones, roughly 80% seen once. This clone has only one observation. Trimming took 3 bases from V and 4 from J, leaving 15 bases between them. The CDR3 has 15 amino acids. Germline V gene data show CDR1 as SGHNT and CDR2 as YENEEA. Sequencing used PBMCs. This rearrangement joins TRBV11-3 to TRBJ1-2; D remains unclear. This receptor was taken from a man aged 25 to 40 in good health and CMV-seropositive. CDR3 protein: CASSFPTAGLYGYTF. Written as DNA, the CDR3 is TGTGCCAGCAGCTTTCCGACGGCGGGCCTCTATGGCTACACCTTC.